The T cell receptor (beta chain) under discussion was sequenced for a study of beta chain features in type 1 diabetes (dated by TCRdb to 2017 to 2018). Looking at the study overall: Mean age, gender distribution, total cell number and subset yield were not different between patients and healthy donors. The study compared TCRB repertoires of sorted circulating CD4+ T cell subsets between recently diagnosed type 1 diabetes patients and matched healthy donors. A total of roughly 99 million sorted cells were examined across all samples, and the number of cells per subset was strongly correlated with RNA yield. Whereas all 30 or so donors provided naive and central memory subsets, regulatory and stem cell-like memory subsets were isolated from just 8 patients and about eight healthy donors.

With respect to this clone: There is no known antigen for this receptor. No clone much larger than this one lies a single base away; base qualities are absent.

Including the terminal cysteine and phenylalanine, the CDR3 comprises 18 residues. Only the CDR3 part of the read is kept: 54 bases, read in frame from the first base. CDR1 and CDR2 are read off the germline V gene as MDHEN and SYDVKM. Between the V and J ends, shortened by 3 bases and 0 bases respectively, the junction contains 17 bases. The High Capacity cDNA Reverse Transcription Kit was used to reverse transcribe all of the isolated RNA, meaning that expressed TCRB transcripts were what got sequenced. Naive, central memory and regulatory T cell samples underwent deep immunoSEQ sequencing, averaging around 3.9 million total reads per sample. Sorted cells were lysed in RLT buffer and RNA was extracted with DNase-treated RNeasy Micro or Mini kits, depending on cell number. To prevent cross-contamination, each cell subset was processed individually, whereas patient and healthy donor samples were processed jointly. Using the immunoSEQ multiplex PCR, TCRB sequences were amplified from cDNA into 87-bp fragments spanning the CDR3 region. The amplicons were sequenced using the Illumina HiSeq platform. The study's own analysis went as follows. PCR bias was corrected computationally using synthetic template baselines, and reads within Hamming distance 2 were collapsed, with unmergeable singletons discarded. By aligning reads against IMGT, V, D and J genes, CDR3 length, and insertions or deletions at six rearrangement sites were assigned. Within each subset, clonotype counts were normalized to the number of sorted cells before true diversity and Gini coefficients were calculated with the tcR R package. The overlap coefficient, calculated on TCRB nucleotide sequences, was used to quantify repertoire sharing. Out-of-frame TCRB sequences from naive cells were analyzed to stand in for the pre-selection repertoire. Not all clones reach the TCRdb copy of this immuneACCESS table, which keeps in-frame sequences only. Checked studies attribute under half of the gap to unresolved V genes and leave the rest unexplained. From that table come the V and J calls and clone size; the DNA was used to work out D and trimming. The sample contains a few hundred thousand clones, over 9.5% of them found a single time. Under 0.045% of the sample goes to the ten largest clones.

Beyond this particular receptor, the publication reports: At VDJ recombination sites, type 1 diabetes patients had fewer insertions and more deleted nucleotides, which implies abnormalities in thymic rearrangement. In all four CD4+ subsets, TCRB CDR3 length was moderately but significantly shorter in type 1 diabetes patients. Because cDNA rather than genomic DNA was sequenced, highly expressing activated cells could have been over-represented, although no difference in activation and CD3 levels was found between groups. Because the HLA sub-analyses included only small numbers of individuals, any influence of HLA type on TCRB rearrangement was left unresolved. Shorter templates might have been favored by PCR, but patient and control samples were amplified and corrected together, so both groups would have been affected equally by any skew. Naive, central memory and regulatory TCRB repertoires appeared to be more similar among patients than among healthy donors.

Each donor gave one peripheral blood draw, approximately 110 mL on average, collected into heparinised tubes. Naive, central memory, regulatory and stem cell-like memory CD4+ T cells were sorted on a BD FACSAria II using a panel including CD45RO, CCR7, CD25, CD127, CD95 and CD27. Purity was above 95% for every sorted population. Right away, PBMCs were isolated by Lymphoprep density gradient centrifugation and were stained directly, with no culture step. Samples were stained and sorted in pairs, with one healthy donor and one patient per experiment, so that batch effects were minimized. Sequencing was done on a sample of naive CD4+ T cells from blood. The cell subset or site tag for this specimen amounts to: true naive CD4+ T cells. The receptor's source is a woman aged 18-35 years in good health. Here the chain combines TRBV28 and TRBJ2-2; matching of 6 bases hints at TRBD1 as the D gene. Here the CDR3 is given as CASSFTLDRITNTGELFF. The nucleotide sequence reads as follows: TGTGCCAGCAGTTTCACCCTCGACAGGATCACGAACACCGGGGAGCTGTTTTTT.